This T cell receptor (beta chain) was identified during a study of tumor and adjacent non-tumor tissue in lung cancer. As for the study in general: Each sample yielded 3.9 million or so productive TCRbeta reads on average.

The library came from three nested PCR rounds adapted from ARM-PCR protocols. TCRdb reprocessed the multiplex PCR reads via MiXCR and lists one record per CDR3 protein. The table has 200,000 to 250,000 distinct CDR3 sequences, about 71% seen once. The template was RNA from unsorted bulk tissue. Germline V gene data show CDR1 as LGHNA and CDR2 as YSLEER. The CDR3 has 15 amino acids. In regard to this clonotype: The CDR3 does not close with the conserved phenylalanine or tryptophan, likely indicating a read error.

The sequence derives from a man in his 60s with non-small cell lung cancer. Sequencing was carried out using lung tumor tissue. This chain links TRBV4-3 with TRBJ2-7, with 9 nucleotides matching TRBD1. The CDR3 DNA follows: TGTGCCAGCAGCCAAGAAATGGACAGGGGTCCAGAGCAGTACATC. Residues: CASSQEMDRGPEQYI.